This T cell receptor (beta chain) is drawn from a study of blood T cell repertoires in COVID-19. The wider study: COVID-19 samples from acute and convalescent phases originated in the United States, Italy and Spain.

Sequencing used immunoSEQ multiplex PCR; TCRdb keeps in-frame clones, though not all of them. The sample contains approximately 41,000 clones, around nine tenths of which appear only once. The source material was peripheral blood. The source of this sequence is a man in his forties or fifties with active COVID-19.

The CDR3 DNA reads as TGTGCCAGCAGTGAATCAGGGATTTCTAACTACGAGCAGTACTTC. Translation: CASSESGISNYEQYF. The gene calls are TRBV25-1 and TRBJ2-7, with D perhaps matching TRBD1 (5 bases). Germline V gene sequence: CDR1 MGHDK, CDR2 SYGVNS. V was shortened by 1 base and J by 3 bases, with 13 bases between the two germline ends. The CDR3 runs to 15 residues.